This T cell receptor beta chain was profiled in a study of cytomegalovirus exposure and HLA in healthy donors. The PCR was carried out with 60 Vbeta primers and 13 Jbeta primers. Sequencing used immunoSEQ multiplex PCR; TCRdb keeps in-frame clones, though not all of them. Among some 200,000 clones listed, around 70% were seen once. Those who donated were healthy bone marrow donors. In its sample, this clone was seen a few times. The CDR3 is 15 residues long. V trimming: 1 base; J trimming: 10 bases; junction bases outside the gene matches: 5. The germline gives CDR1 MNHEY, CDR2 SMNVEV (reference sequence).

The chain uses TRBV27 and TRBJ1-6; 9 bases agree with TRBD1. Sequencing input: PBMCs. The sequence came from a man aged 40-50 years in good health and CMV-seropositive. CDR3 residues: CASSLLQGTGSPLHF. As DNA, the CDR3 is TGTGCCAGCAGTTTATTACAGGGGACAGGGTCACCCCTCCACTTT.